This TCR beta chain stems from a study of cytomegalovirus exposure and HLA in healthy donors. Notes on the study in general: Per a later analysis, 15,000 to 20,000 TCR beta sequences showed association with HLA alleles at 0.05 false discovery rate.

60 Vbeta and 13 Jbeta primers were used in PCR. The data were produced by immunoSEQ multiplex PCR, yet TCRdb's version contains in-frame clones alone and is incomplete. The table shows about 120,000 clones, with around two thirds occurring only once. Healthy people donating bone marrow made up the donors. Details on this clone: Its antigen is currently unknown.

V lost 3 bases and J lost 5, with 17 bases in between. The germline gives CDR1 MNHEY, CDR2 SVGAGI. The CDR3 runs to 15 residues. Sequenced: PBMCs. The rearrangement links TRBV6-5 to TRBJ2-7; D might be TRBD1 (5 bases). The source is a human donor in good health. The CDR3 protein is CASSYFLGQGHEQYF. The CDR3, as DNA: TGTGCCAGCAGTTATTTCTTGGGGCAGGGCCACGAGCAGTACTTC.